Sequencing of this TCR beta chain was carried out in a study of OX40 agonist ivuxolimab in advanced cancers. The table came from immunoSEQ multiplex PCR; TCRdb's copy has only in-frame clones and leaves some out. The data hold around 8,000 clones, with around 85% observed a single time. The germline CDR1 and CDR2 sequences are MDHEN and SYDVKM. This CDR3 has 16 residues. V was cut by 4 bases and J by 9 bases, with 21 bases left in between. This receptor was taken from an adult with an advanced solid tumor such as melanoma, head and neck, liver or kidney cancer. The sequencing here drew on CD4+ or CD8+ T cells sorted from blood, taken in a trial of the OX40 agonist ivuxolimab. J is TRBJ2-2 and V is TRBV28, with D possibly being TRBD2 (6 bases). The CDR3 spells CASSSRLQAGRRELFF. CDR3 bases: TGTGCCAGCAGTTCCCGTCTTCAGGCGGGGCGCCGGGAGCTGTTTTTT.